The rows below give T cell receptor beta chains drawn from one sample of a study of blood T cells in healthy people across ages. TCRdb recomputed calls from the 5' RACE reads with MiXCR, one row per CDR3 protein. Of around 870,000 distinct CDR3 sequences in the sample, less than 35% were seen once. Sequenced sample: blood. Source of these receptors: a woman aged 80 or over in good health. CDR3s leave out the opening cysteine and the closing phenylalanine or tryptophan.

j_call v_call cdr3_aa
TRBJ1-1 TRBV20-1 SASRGGPTDTEAF
. TRBV12-3/TRBV12-4 ASSFRRGEETQY
TRBJ2-3 TRBV10-2 ASSQTGGTDTQY
TRBJ2-5 TRBV6-2/TRBV6-3 ASSVLKEQY
TRBJ2-3 TRBV24-1 ATRAGALQDTQY
TRBJ1-1 TRBV25-1 ASKEGARTEAF
TRBJ1-1 TRBV3-1 ASRQANTEAF
TRBJ1-2 TRBV2 ASSIKGEVYGYT
TRBJ1-2 TRBV12-3/TRBV12-4 ASRFRTPTGGYT
TRBJ2-1 TRBV7-2 ASREGVFSSYNEQF
TRBJ2-1 TRBV7-2 ASLKPPAGAYNEQF
TRBJ2-1 TRBV6-2/TRBV6-3 ASSQGLQVDEQF
TRBJ2-2 TRBV24-1 ATESTSGGLSTGELF
TRBJ1-2 TRBV5-1 ASSLSTGPNYGYT
TRBJ2-1 TRBV28 ASSPSMGLSNEQF
TRBJ1-2 TRBV20-1 SARDPNYGYT
TRBJ2-1 TRBV6-2/TRBV6-3 ASSATGPQCNEQF
TRBJ2-1 TRBV5-1 ASSTGTSGDDEQF
TRBJ2-7 TRBV28 ASTNGGADSYEQY
TRBJ2-1 TRBV7-2 ASPPGGGGTHNEQF
TRBJ2-5 TRBV30 AWSPTSANIGKTQY
TRBJ2-7 TRBV6-6 ASKEGFYEQY
TRBJ2-3 TRBV9 ASSVGANPTTDTQY
TRBJ1-6 TRBV6-5 ASRMDLRDNSPLH
TRBJ1-4 TRBV20-1 SAWGRTGVNEKRF
TRBJ2-7 TRBV12-1 ASSFVLAGVRYEQY
TRBJ2-7 TRBV20-1 SARTSGGPYEQY
TRBJ2-3 TRBV7-2 ASRPAGGTDTQY
TRBJ2-5 TRBV7-2 ASSLTRIQETQY
TRBJ2-1 TRBV3-1 ASSWDRYNEQF
TRBJ1-2 TRBV9 ASSVGLTTNYGYT
TRBJ2-7 TRBV20-1 SARGSGTTAYEQY
TRBJ1-6 TRBV12-3/TRBV12-4 ASSFEHSPLH
TRBJ2-7 TRBV12-3/TRBV12-4 ASSLGGAKSYEQY
TRBJ1-4 TRBV6-2/TRBV6-3 ASRRRSATNEKLF
TRBJ2-7 TRBV20-1 SAKLRSYEQY
TRBJ1-1 TRBV18 ASSPIVGGNTEAF
TRBJ1-2 TRBV12-3/TRBV12-4 ASTQTVNYGYT
TRBJ2-3 TRBV3-1 ASSQVRTRRSTDTQY
TRBJ1-5 TRBV15 ATSRGAQGAGEPQH